This T cell receptor (beta chain) derives from a study of T-cell reconstitution after alpha-beta-depleted transplantation in children. Unique molecular identifiers were incorporated into the prepared TCRbeta library. MiXCR, applied by TCRdb to the PCR reads, yields one record per CDR3 protein. The sample holds about 980,000 distinct CDR3 sequences; about 30% are singletons and the top ten take approximately 30%. This clonotype turned up a few times. Germline V gene lookup returns CDR1 LGHNA and CDR2 YSLEER. The CDR3 runs 15 residues. Between the trimmed V and J ends, which lost 0 bases and 3 bases, there was a span of 9 bases.

The specimen comprised PBMCs, mostly from graft donor cells, sampled 360 days after TCRalphabeta/CD19-depleted stem cell transplant. The chain couples TRBV4-3 to TRBJ2-1; perhaps TRBD2 as D (6 bases). The sequence came from a boy under two years old who had a stem cell transplant for SCID, so the T cells may come from the graft donor. The DNA of the CDR3 is TGCGCCAGCAGCCAAGAAGGTAGCGGCTACAATGAGCAGTTCTTC. Encoded protein: CASSQEGSGYNEQFF.